The TCR beta chain under discussion was sequenced for a study of chemoradiotherapy in HPV16-positive cancers. Study as a whole: A couple of HPV16-positive patients' cells yielded candidate HPV-specific clones and common motifs. Points from the study as a whole: During treatment, candidate HPV-specific clones and E7-related motifs expanded in tumor.

The V and J ends lost 0 bases and 5 bases respectively, with 1 base between them. The CDR3 spans 11 residues. Germline V gene sequence: CDR1 SGHRS, CDR2 YFSETQ. Profiled with immunoSEQ multiplex PCR; TCRdb holds only in-frame clones, not every one. The sample records under 85,000 clones, about nine tenths being singletons. A word on this clone: Its antigen remains unidentified.

This TCR came from a human donor with HPV-associated anogenital cancer. J is TRBJ2-3 and V is TRBV5-1; D is unclear. The sample consisted of blood, taken from a patient who underwent chemoradiotherapy. The CDR3 loop reads CASSLGDTQYF. CDR3 DNA sequence: TGCGCCAGCAGCTTGGGAGATACGCAGTATTTT.